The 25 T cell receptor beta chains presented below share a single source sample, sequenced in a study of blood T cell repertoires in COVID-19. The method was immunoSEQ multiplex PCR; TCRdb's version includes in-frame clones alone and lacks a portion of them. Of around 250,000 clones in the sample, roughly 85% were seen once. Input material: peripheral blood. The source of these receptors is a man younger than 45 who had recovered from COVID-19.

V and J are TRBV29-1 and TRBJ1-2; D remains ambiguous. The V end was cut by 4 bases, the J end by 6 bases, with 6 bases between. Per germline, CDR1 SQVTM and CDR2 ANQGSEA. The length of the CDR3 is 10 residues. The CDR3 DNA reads TGCAGCGTTGGGGGAGATGGCTACACCTTC. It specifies CSVGGDGYTF. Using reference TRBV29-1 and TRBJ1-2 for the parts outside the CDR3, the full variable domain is SAVISQKPSRDICQRGTSLTIQCQVDSQVTMMFWYRQQPGQSLTLIATANQGSEATYESGFVIDKFPISRPNLTFSTLTVSNMSPEDSSIYLCSVGGDGYTFGSGTRLTVV.

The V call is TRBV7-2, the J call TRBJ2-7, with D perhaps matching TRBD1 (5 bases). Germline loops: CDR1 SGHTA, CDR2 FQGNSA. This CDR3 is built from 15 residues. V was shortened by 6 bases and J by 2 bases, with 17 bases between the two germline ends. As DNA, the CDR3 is TGTGCCAGCAGTTTTGGGGCAGGGTTTACCTACGAGCAGTACTTC. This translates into CASSFGAGFTYEQYF.

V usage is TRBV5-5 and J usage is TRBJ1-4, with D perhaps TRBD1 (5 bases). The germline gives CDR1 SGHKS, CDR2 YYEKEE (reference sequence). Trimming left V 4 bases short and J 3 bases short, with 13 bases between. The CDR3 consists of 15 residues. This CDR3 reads CASSLAPRANEKLFF. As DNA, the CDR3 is TGTGCCAGCAGCCTCGCCCCCAGGGCTAATGAAAAACTGTTTTTT.

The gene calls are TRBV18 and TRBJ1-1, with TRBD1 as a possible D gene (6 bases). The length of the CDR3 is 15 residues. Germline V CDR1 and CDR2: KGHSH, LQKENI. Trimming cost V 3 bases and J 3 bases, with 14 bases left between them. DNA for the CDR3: TGTGCCAGCTCACCCCCAGGGGCTATGGACACTGAAGCTTTCTTT. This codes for CASSPPGAMDTEAFF.

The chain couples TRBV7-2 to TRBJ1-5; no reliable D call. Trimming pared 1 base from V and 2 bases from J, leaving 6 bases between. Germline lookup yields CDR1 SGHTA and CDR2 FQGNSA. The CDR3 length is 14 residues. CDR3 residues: CASSLVEGNQPQHF. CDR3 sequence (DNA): TGTGCCAGCAGCTTAGTGGAGGGCAATCAGCCCCAGCATTTT.

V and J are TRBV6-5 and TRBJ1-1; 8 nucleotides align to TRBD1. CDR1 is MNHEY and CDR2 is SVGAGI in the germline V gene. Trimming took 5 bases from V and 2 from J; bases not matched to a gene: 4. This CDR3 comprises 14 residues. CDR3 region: CASSRQGPNTEAFF. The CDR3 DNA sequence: TGTGCCAGCAGTCGACAGGGGCCTAACACTGAAGCTTTCTTT.

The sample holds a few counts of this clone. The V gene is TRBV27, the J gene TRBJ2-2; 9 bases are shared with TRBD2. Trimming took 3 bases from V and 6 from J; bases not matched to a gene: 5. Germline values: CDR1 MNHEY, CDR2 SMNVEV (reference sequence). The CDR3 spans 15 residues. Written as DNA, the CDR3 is TGTGCCAGCAGTTTGGTAGCGGGGGTGGCCGGGGAGCTGTTTTTT. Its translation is CASSLVAGVAGELFF.

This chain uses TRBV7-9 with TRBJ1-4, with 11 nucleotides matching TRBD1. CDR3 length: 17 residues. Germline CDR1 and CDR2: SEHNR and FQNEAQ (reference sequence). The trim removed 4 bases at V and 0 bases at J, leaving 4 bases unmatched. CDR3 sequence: CASSWGQGVSTNEKLFF. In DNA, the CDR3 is TGTGCCAGCAGCTGGGGACAGGGGGTTTCAACTAATGAAAAACTGTTTTTT.

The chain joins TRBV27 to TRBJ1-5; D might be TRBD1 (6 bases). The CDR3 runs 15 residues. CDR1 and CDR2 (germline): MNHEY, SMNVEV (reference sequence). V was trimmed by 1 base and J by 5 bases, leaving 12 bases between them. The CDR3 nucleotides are TGTGCCAGCAGTTTATTTACAGGGCCGGATCAGCCCCAGCATTTT. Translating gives CASSLFTGPDQPQHF.

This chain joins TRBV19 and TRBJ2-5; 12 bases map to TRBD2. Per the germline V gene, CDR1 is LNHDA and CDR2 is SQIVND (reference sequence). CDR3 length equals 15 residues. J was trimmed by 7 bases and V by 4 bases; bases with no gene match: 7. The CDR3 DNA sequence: TGTGCCAGTAGTACATCTAGCGGGGGGGCTGGGACCCAGTACTTC. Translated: CASSTSSGGAGTQYF.

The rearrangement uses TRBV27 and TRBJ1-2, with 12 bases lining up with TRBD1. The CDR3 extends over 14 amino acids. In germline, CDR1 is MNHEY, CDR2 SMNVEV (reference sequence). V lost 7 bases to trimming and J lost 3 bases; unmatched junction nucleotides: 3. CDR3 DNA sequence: TGTGCCAGCAAGGGACAGGGGGCCGACTATGGCTACACCTTC. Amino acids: CASKGQGADYGYTF.

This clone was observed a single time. The CDR3 nucleotides are TGTGCCAGCGGGGCAGGGGCATTTAGCAATCAGCCCCAGCATTTT. Translated, it gives CASGAGAFSNQPQHF. This chain uses TRBV6-5 with TRBJ1-5; D is possibly TRBD1 (6 bases). V was trimmed by 8 bases and J by 0 bases, leaving 14 bases between them. The CDR3 is made up of 15 amino acids. Germline CDR1 and CDR2: MNHEY and SVGAGI.

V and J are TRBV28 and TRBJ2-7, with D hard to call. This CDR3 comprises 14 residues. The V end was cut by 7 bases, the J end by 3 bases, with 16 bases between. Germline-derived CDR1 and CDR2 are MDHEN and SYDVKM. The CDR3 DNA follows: TGTGCCAGCACCCCCGGTGGGCAGAACTACGAGCAGTACTTC. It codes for CASTPGGQNYEQYF.

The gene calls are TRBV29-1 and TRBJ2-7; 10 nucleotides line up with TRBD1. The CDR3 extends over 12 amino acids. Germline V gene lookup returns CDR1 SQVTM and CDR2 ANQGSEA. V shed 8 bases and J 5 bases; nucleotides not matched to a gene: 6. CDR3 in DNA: TGCAGCAGTTGGGACAGGGGTCACGAGCAGTACTTC. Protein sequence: CSSWDRGHEQYF.

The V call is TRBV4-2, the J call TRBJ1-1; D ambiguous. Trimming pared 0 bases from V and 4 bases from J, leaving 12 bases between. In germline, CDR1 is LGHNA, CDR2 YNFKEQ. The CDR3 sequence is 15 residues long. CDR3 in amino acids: CASSQEGREGTEAFF. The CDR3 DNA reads TGTGCCAGCAGCCAAGAAGGCCGGGAGGGCACTGAAGCTTTCTTT.

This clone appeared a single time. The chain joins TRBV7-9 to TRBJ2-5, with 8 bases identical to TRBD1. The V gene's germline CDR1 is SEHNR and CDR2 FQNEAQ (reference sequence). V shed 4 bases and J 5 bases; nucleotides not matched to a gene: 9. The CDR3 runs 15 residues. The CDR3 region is CASSSAGGILETQYF. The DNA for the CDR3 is TGTGCCAGCAGCTCGGCAGGGGGCATCCTGGAGACCCAGTACTTC.

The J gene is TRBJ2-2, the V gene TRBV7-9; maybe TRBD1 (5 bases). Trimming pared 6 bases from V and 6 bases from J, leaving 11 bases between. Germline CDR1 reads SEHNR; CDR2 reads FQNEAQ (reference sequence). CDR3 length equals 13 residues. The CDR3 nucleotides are TGTGCCAGCAGGCCCGACAGTCCCGGGGAGCTGTTTTTT. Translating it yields CASRPDSPGELFF. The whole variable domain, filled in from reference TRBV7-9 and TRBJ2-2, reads DTGVSQNPRHKITKRGQNVTFRCDPISEHNRLYWYRQTLGQGPEFLTYFQNEAQLEKSRLLSDRFSAERPKGSFSTLEIQRTEQGDSAMYLCASRPDSPGELFFGEGSRLTVL.

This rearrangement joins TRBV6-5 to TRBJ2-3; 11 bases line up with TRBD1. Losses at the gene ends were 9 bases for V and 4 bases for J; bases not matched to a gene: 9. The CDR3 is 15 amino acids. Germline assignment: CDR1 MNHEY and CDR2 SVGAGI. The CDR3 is CASIRDRGLSDTQYF. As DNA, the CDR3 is TGTGCCAGTATCCGGGACAGGGGGTTGTCAGATACGCAGTATTTT.

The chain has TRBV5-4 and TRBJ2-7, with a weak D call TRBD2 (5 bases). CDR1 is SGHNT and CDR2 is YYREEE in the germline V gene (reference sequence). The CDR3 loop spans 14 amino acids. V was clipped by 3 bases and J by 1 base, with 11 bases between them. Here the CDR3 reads CASSSAGQSYEQYF. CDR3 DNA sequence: TGTGCCAGCAGCTCGGCGGGCCAATCCTACGAGCAGTACTTC.

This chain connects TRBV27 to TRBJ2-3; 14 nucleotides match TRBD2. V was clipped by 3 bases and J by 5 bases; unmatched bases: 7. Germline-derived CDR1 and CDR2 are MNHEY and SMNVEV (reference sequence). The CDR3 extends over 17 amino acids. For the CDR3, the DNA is TGTGCCAGCAGTTTTCGGGGACTAGCGGGGGTAGGAGATACGCAGTATTTT. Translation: CASSFRGLAGVGDTQYF.

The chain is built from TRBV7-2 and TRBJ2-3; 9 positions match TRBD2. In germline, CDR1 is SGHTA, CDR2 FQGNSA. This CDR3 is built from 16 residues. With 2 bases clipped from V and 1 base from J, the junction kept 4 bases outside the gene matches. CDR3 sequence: CASSLSRTSGTDTQYF. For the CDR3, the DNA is TGTGCCAGCAGCTTAAGCAGGACTAGCGGCACAGATACGCAGTATTTT.

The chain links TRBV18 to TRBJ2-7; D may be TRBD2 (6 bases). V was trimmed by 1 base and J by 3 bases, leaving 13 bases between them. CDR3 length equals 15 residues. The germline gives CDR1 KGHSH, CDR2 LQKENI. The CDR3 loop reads CASSPRQGGNYEQYF. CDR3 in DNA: TGTGCCAGCTCACCACGGCAGGGCGGGAACTACGAGCAGTACTTC.

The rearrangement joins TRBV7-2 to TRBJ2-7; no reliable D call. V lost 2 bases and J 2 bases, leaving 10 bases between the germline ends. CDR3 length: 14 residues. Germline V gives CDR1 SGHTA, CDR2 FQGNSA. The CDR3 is CASSLFRGPYEQYF. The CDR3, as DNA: TGTGCCAGCAGCTTATTCCGAGGTCCCTACGAGCAGTACTTC.

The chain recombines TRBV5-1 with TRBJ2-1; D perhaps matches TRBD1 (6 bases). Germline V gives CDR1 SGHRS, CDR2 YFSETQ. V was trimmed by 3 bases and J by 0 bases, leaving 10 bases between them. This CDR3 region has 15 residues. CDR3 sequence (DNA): TGCGCCAGCAGCTACGGACAGAGCTCCTACAATGAGCAGTTCTTC. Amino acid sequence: CASSYGQSSYNEQFF.

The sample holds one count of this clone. CDR3 DNA sequence: TGCGCCAGCACGGGGGGGCCCCAGTACTTC. The encoded protein is CASTGGPQYF. This rearrangement joins TRBV5-1 to TRBJ2-5; 8 nucleotides align to TRBD2. The trim removed 6 bases at V and 9 bases at J, leaving 1 base unmatched. CDR3 length: 10 amino acids. The germline gives CDR1 SGHRS, CDR2 YFSETQ. The full variable domain, in which reference TRBV5-1 and TRBJ2-5 provide the parts outside the CDR3, is KAGVTQTPRYLIKTRGQQVTLSCSPISGHRSVSWYQQTPGQGLQFLFEYFSETQRNKGNFPGRFSGRQFSNSRSEMNVSTLELGDSALYLCASTGGPQYFGPGTRLLVL.